Below are 26 T cell receptor beta chains sequenced from a single sample in a study of cytomegalovirus exposure and HLA in healthy donors. The PCR ran on 60 Vbeta and 13 Jbeta primers. Measured with immunoSEQ multiplex PCR; TCRdb has only the in-frame clones, and not every one. The sample consists of about 130,000 clones, 74% of them appearing once. Sequenced sample: PBMCs. Receptors were obtained from a man aged 35-49 years in good health and CMV-seropositive.

This clone was detected only a few times. J is TRBJ1-5 and V is TRBV19, with D unresolved. The CDR3 has 16 residues. Trimming removed 3 bases at V and 2 bases at J, with 14 bases between. From germline, CDR1 is LNHDA and CDR2 SQIVND (reference sequence). This CDR3 reads CASSIPGASGNQPQHF. The CDR3 bases are TGTGCCAGTAGTATCCCGGGAGCTTCGGGCAATCAGCCCCAGCATTTT.

The chain links TRBV19 to TRBJ2-7, with a possible D match to TRBD2 (6 bases). Germline V gene data show CDR1 as LNHDA and CDR2 as SQIVND (reference sequence). The length of the CDR3 is 15 residues. Trimming removed 5 bases at V and 3 bases at J, with 17 bases between. CDR3 loop: CASSLLGGSLYEQYF. The CDR3 region has the DNA TGTGCCAGTAGTCTCCTGGGGGGATCCCTCTACGAGCAGTACTTC. Full variable domain (rest looked up from reference TRBV19 and TRBJ2-7): DGGITQSPKYLFRKEGQNVTLSCEQNLNHDAMYWYRQDPGQGLRLIYYSQIVNDFQKGDIAEGYSVSREKKESFPLTVTSAQKNPTAFYLCASSLLGGSLYEQYFGPGTRLTVT.

The chain links TRBV27 to TRBJ2-2, with D unclear. Germline V gives CDR1 MNHEY, CDR2 SMNVEV (reference sequence). The CDR3 is 16 amino acids. Trimming removed 3 bases from V and 1 base from J, with 12 bases in between. CDR3 bases: TGTGCCAGCAGTTTTAAGAGGTCCGGGAACACCGGGGAGCTGTTTTTT. Protein sequence: CASSFKRSGNTGELFF.

The chain is built from TRBV28 and TRBJ1-1, with a weak D call TRBD1 (5 bases). The CDR3 extends over 14 amino acids. Per germline, CDR1 MDHEN and CDR2 SYDVKM. Trimming pared 5 bases from V and 5 bases from J, leaving 15 bases between. DNA for the CDR3: TGTGCCAGCAGTACGCCGGGGGGTCGAACTGAAGCTTTCTTT. It yields the protein CASSTPGGRTEAFF. Based on the CDR3 plus reference TRBV28 and TRBJ1-1, the full variable domain is DVKVTQSSRYLVKRTGEKVFLECVQDMDHENMFWYRQDPGLGLRLIYFSYDVKMKEKGDIPEGYSVSREKKERFSLILESASTNQTSMYLCASSTPGGRTEAFFGQGTRLTVV.

Here the CDR3 DNA reads TGCAGCGTTGAATCTTCGGCTAGCGGGTACAATGAGCAGTTCTTC. It translates to CSVESSASGYNEQFF. This chain connects TRBV29-1 to TRBJ2-1, with 8 bases lining up with TRBD2. Germline-derived CDR1 and CDR2 are SQVTM and ANQGSEA. The CDR3 loop spans 15 amino acids. Trimming at V came to 2 bases and at J to 4 bases, leaving 7 bases not matched to a gene.

The chain links TRBV28 to TRBJ1-1, with D tentatively TRBD1 (5 bases). Germline CDR1 is MDHEN and CDR2 is SYDVKM. The germline V and J ends were trimmed by 2 bases and 5 bases, with 9 bases remaining between them. The CDR3 loop spans 13 amino acids. This CDR3 is CASSLTGPTEAFF. CDR3 DNA sequence: TGTGCCAGCAGTTTAACAGGACCGACTGAAGCTTTCTTT.

Regarding this clone: One end of the junction varies from germline; a read error may be responsible. V and J are TRBV7-7 and TRBJ2-2; 8 positions match TRBD2. The CDR3 sequence is 18 residues long. Germline assignment: CDR1 SSHAT and CDR2 FNYEAQ (reference sequence). For the CDR3, the DNA is TGTGCTAGCAGCTTCGACGTGGGGGGACTAGTTGCCCCCGGGGAGCTGTTTTTT. It is translated as CASSFDVGGLVAPGELFF.

This chain uses TRBV5-4 with TRBJ2-1; 10 bases are shared with TRBD2. Trimming cost V 2 bases and J 3 bases; bases outside gene matches: 2. Germline V gene lookup returns CDR1 SGHNT and CDR2 YYREEE (reference sequence). This CDR3 has 15 residues. The CDR3 DNA follows: TGTGCCAGCAGCTTTGTAGCGGGGGGCTACAATGAGCAGTTCTTC. This codes for CASSFVAGGYNEQFF.

CDR3 in DNA: TGCAGTGCGAGGACTGATACGCAGTATTTT. It yields the protein CSARTDTQYF. The chain uses TRBV20-1 and TRBJ2-3, with D possibly TRBD2 on 5 matching bases. The CDR3 runs 10 residues. Trimming stripped 6 bases from V and 6 bases from J, with 7 bases between. Per the germline V gene, CDR1 is DFQATT and CDR2 is SNEGSKA (reference sequence).

The chain couples TRBV11-2 to TRBJ2-7; TRBD2 agrees at 10 bases. V gave up 5 bases and J gave up 7 bases; unmatched junction bases: 14. Germline V CDR1 and CDR2: SGHAT, FQNNGV. This CDR3 is built from 16 residues. CDR3 region: CASSPSLSGGAREQYF. The CDR3 coding sequence is TGTGCCAGCAGCCCCTCATTAAGCGGGGGGGCTAGGGAGCAGTACTTC.

The chain has TRBV4-2 and TRBJ2-2; TRBD1 might be the D (5 bases). The length of the CDR3 is 13 residues. Germline CDR1 is LGHNA and CDR2 is YNFKEQ. Trimming removed 4 bases at V and 7 bases at J, with 10 bases between. CDR3 in amino acids: CASSLGAGGELFF. CDR3 coding DNA: TGTGCCAGCAGCCTAGGGGCCGGCGGGGAGCTGTTTTTT.

This clone was seen only once. The rearrangement joins TRBV5-4 to TRBJ2-5, with 7 bases identical to TRBD1. The CDR3 covers 16 residues. V dropped 5 bases and J dropped 0; count of bases not matched to a gene: 10. Germline CDR1 SGHNT, CDR2 YYREEE (reference sequence). For the CDR3, the DNA is TGTGCCAGCAGTTTCCGGACAGGACCGTACCAAGAGACCCAGTACTTC. Translated: CASSFRTGPYQETQYF. Full variable domain (missing parts from reference TRBV5-4 and TRBJ2-5): ETGVTQSPTHLIKTRGQQVTLRCSSQSGHNTVSWYQQALGQGPQFIFQYYREEENGRGNFPPRFSGLQFPNYSSELNVNALELDDSALYLCASSFRTGPYQETQYFGPGTRLLVL.

The sample holds one count of this clone. As the CDR3 is not closed by the conserved phenylalanine or tryptophan, this likely results from a read error. This sequence joins TRBV15 and TRBJ2-2; 7 bases line up with TRBD2. The germline V gene has CDR1 LNHNV and CDR2 YYDKDF (reference sequence). The length of the CDR3 is 15 residues. V lost 8 bases, J lost 2 bases, and 8 bases stayed unmatched. CDR3 sequence (DNA): TGTGCCACCTCCCGGGGGGTCCCTAACACCGGGGAGCTGTTTGTT. Protein: CATSRGVPNTGELFV.

This clone is a singleton in its sample. V usage is TRBV25-1 and J usage is TRBJ2-1; D may be TRBD1 or TRBD2 (6 bases each). The CDR3 sequence is 14 residues long. Germline V CDR1 and CDR2: MGHDK, SYGVNS. Trimming removed 10 bases from V and 9 bases from J, with 22 bases in between. The CDR3, as DNA: TGTGCCACCAGGGACAAGGCGGGATTGACTGAGCAGTTCTTC. It codes for CATRDKAGLTEQFF.

The chain employs TRBV5-4 and TRBJ2-2; TRBD1 matches at 9 bases. J was trimmed by 5 bases and V by 1 base; bases with no gene match: 3. Germline CDR1 reads SGHNT; CDR2 reads YYREEE (reference sequence). This CDR3 contains 15 residues. The CDR3 reads CASSLRDRVTGELFF. In DNA, the CDR3 is TGTGCCAGCAGCTTGCGGGACAGGGTAACCGGGGAGCTGTTTTTT.

This rearrangement joins TRBV11-2 to TRBJ2-3, with TRBD2 identical over 7 bases. CDR1 SGHAT and CDR2 FQNNGV come from the germline V gene. V lost 0 bases to trimming and J lost 1 base; unmatched junction nucleotides: 10. The CDR3 length is 18 residues. The CDR3 sequence: CASSLDPGGGWGTDTQYF. For the CDR3, the DNA is TGTGCCAGCAGCTTAGATCCCGGGGGAGGGTGGGGCACAGATACGCAGTATTTT.

The gene calls are TRBV15 and TRBJ2-2; perhaps TRBD1 as D (6 bases). CDR1 and CDR2 from the germline V gene are LNHNV and YYDKDF (reference sequence). This CDR3 has 16 residues. Trimming pared 3 bases from V and 5 bases from J, leaving 16 bases between. The CDR3 spells CATSSPRDTRTGELFF. The CDR3 region has the DNA TGTGCCACCAGCAGCCCCCGGGACACAAGAACCGGGGAGCTGTTTTTT.

The chain joins TRBV27 to TRBJ2-7; D gene uncertain. V was cut by 6 bases and J by 0 bases, with 12 bases left in between. This CDR3 is built from 14 residues. Germline V lookup: CDR1 MNHEY, CDR2 SMNVEV (reference sequence). The CDR3 DNA reads TGTGCCAGCAGCTCGCTAGTTCACTCCTACGAGCAGTACTTC. Translation: CASSSLVHSYEQYF.

The V call is TRBV7-6, the J call TRBJ2-1; a weak D match, TRBD1 (6 bases). Germline assignment: CDR1 SGHVS and CDR2 FNYEAQ. With 2 bases removed from V and 5 bases from J, the gap between germline ends came to 13 bases. The CDR3 is 15 residues long. This CDR3 is CASSLRDRSNNEQFF. The CDR3 DNA follows: TGTGCCAGCAGCTTAAGAGACAGGTCGAACAATGAGCAGTTCTTC. The complete variable domain, with remaining parts taken from reference TRBV7-6 and TRBJ2-1, reads GAGVSQSPRYKVTKRGQDVALRCDPISGHVSLYWYRQALGQGPEFLTYFNYEAQQDKSGLPNDRFSAERPEGSISTLTIQRTEQRDSAMYRCASSLRDRSNNEQFFGPGTRLTVL.

The V gene is TRBV6-1, the J gene TRBJ2-7, with D possibly TRBD2 on 6 matching bases. Trimming took off 3 bases at V and 3 bases at J, with 18 bases between the two ends. Looked up from germline, CDR1 is MNHNS and CDR2 is SASEGT. This CDR3 is 16 amino acids long. The CDR3 nucleotides read TGTGCCAGCAGTGAGTCTCTCGGGGGACCGTTCTACGAGCAGTACTTC. Protein product: CASSESLGGPFYEQYF.

The CDR3: CASSIVLASYNEQFF. The CDR3 bases are TGTGCCAGTAGTATAGTCCTGGCTTCCTACAATGAGCAGTTCTTC. This chain links TRBV19 with TRBJ2-1, with unresolved D. Trimming removed 1 base from V and 1 base from J, with 8 bases in between. The CDR3 is 15 amino acids. CDR1 is LNHDA and CDR2 is SQIVND in the germline V gene (reference sequence).

The rearrangement uses TRBV4-1 and TRBJ2-5; no firm D call. The V and J ends lost 0 bases and 3 bases respectively, with 5 bases between them. The CDR3 runs 13 residues. In germline, CDR1 is MGHRA, CDR2 YSYEKL. CDR3 nucleotides: TGCGCCAGCAGCCAAGACCTCGAAGAGACCCAGTACTTC. This translates into CASSQDLEETQYF.

The chain has TRBV19 and TRBJ2-5, with 13 positions matching TRBD2. J gave up 5 bases and V 7 bases, and 7 bases lay outside the gene matches. CDR1 and CDR2 from the germline V gene are LNHDA and SQIVND (reference sequence). The CDR3 sequence is 15 residues long. DNA for the CDR3: TGTGCCAGTACCCGAGGACTAGCGGGAGCTGAGACCCAGTACTTC. Translating gives CASTRGLAGAETQYF.

In its sample, this clone was seen a few times. This chain connects TRBV28 to TRBJ1-4; D gene unclear. The CDR3 length is 14 residues. V lost 4 bases and J lost 10, with 16 bases in between. Germline values: CDR1 MDHEN, CDR2 SYDVKM. CDR3 DNA: TGTGCCAGCAGTTCCCGGCGAGGGAGAGGAAAACTGTTTTTT. Its protein is CASSSRRGRGKLFF.

This clone was seen a few times. The chain is built from TRBV2 and TRBJ2-7; tentative D call: TRBD1 (6 bases). This CDR3 spans 13 amino acids. Trimming removed 2 bases from V and 2 bases from J, with 7 bases in between. Germline V CDR1 and CDR2: SNHLY, FYNNEI. The CDR3 DNA follows: TGTGCCAGCAGTGAATACAGGGCCTACGAGCAGTACTTC. As protein: CASSEYRAYEQYF.

CDR3 region: CASSQAGTAKFSLYEQYF. In DNA form, the CDR3 reads TGTGCCAGCAGCCAAGCCGGGACAGCCAAATTCTCCCTCTACGAGCAGTACTTC. This chain uses TRBV7-6 with TRBJ2-7, with 7 positions matching TRBD1. CDR1 and CDR2 from the germline V gene are SGHVS and FNYEAQ. This CDR3 contains 18 residues. The trim removed 5 bases at V and 3 bases at J, leaving 19 bases unmatched.